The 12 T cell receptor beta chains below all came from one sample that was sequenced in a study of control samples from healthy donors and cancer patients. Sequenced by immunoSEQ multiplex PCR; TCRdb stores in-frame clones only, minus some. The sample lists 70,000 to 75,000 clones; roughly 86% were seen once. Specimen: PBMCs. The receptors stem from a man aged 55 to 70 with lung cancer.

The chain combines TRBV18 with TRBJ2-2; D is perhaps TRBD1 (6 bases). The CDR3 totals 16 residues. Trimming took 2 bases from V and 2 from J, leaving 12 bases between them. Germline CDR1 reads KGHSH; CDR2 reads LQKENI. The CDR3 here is CASSPRMGANTGELFF. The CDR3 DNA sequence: TGTGCCAGCTCACCAAGAATGGGGGCAAACACCGGGGAGCTGTTTTTT.

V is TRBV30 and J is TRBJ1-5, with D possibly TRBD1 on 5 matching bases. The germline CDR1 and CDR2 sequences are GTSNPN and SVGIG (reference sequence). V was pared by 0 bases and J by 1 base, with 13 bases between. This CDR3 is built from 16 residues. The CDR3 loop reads CAWSVGQAGSNQPQHF. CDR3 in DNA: TGTGCCTGGAGTGTGGGGCAGGCAGGGAGCAATCAGCCCCAGCATTTT.

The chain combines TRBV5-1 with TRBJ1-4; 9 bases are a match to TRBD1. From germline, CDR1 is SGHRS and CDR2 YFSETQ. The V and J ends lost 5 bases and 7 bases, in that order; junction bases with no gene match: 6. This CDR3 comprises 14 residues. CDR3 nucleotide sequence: TGCGCCAGCAGTCAAGGACAGGGGAGTGAAAAACTGTTTTTT. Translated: CASSQGQGSEKLFF.

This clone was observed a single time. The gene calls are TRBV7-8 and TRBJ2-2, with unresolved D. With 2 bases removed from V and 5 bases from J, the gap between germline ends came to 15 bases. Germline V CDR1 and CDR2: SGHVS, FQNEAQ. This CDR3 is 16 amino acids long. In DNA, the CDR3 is TGTGCCAGCAGCTTATATCCCCGAACTTTTACCGGGGAGCTGTTTTTT. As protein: CASSLYPRTFTGELFF. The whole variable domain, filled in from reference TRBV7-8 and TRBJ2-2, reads GAGVSQSPRYKVAKRGQDVALRCDPISGHVSLFWYQQALGQGPEFLTYFQNEAQLDKSGLPSDRFFAERPEGSVSTLKIQRTQQEDSAVYLCASSLYPRTFTGELFFGEGSRLTVL.

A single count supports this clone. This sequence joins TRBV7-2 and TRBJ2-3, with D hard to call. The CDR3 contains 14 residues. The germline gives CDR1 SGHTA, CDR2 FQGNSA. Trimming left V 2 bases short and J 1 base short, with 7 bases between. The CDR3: CASSLRQGTDTQYF. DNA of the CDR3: TGTGCCAGCAGCTTAAGGCAGGGCACAGATACGCAGTATTTT. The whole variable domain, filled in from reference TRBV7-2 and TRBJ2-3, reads GAGVSQSPSNKVTEKGKDVELRCDPISGHTALYWYRQSLGQGLEFLIYFQGNSAPDKSGLPSDRFSAERTGGSVSTLTIQRTQQEDSAVYLCASSLRQGTDTQYFGPGTRLTVL.

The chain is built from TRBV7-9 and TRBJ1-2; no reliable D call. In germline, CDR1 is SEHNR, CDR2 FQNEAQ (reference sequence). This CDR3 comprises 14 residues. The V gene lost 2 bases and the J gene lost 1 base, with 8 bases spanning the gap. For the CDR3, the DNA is TGTGCCAGCAGCTTATTTGACAATAACTATGGCTACACCTTC. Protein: CASSLFDNNYGYTF. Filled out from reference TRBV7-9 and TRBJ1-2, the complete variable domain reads DTGVSQNPRHKITKRGQNVTFRCDPISEHNRLYWYRQTLGQGPEFLTYFQNEAQLEKSRLLSDRFSAERPKGSFSTLEIQRTEQGDSAMYLCASSLFDNNYGYTFGSGTRLTVV.

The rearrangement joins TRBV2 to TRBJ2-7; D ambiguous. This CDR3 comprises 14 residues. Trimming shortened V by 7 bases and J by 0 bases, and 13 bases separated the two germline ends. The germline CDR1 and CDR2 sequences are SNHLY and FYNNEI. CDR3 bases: TGTGCCAGCAAGCCAAGGCGGAGCTCCTACGAGCAGTACGTC. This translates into CASKPRRSSYEQYV.

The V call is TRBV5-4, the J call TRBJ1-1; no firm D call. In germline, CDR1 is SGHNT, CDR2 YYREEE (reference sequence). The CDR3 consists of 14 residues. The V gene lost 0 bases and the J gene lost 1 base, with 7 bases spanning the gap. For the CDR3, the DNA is TGTGCCAGCAGCTTGGCCATCAGGAACACTGAAGCTTTCTTT. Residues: CASSLAIRNTEAFF.

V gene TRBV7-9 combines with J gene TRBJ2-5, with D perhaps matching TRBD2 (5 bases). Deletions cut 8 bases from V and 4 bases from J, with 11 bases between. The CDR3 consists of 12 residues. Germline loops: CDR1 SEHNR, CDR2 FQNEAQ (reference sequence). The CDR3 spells CASSGAVETQYF. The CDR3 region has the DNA TGTGCCAGCTCCGGAGCGGTAGAGACCCAGTACTTC.

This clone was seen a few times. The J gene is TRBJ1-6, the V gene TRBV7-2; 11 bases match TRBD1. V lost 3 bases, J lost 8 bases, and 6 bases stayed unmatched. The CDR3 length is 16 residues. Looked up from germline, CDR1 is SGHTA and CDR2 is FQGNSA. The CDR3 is CASSFGQGAKHSPLHF. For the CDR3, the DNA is TGTGCCAGCAGCTTCGGACAGGGGGCGAAACATTCACCCCTCCACTTT.

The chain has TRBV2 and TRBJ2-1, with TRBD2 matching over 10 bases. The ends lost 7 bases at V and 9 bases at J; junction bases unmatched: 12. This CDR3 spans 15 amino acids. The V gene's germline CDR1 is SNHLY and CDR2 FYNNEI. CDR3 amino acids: CASNLAGATRSEQFF. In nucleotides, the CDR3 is TGTGCCAGCAACCTAGCGGGGGCCACCCGGAGTGAGCAGTTCTTC.

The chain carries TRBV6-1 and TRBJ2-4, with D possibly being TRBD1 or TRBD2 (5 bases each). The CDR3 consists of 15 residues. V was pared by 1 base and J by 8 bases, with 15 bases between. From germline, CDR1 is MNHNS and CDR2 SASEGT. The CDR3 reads CASSEDLRGGDIQYF. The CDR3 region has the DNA TGTGCCAGCAGTGAAGATTTGAGGGGTGGGGACATTCAGTACTTC.